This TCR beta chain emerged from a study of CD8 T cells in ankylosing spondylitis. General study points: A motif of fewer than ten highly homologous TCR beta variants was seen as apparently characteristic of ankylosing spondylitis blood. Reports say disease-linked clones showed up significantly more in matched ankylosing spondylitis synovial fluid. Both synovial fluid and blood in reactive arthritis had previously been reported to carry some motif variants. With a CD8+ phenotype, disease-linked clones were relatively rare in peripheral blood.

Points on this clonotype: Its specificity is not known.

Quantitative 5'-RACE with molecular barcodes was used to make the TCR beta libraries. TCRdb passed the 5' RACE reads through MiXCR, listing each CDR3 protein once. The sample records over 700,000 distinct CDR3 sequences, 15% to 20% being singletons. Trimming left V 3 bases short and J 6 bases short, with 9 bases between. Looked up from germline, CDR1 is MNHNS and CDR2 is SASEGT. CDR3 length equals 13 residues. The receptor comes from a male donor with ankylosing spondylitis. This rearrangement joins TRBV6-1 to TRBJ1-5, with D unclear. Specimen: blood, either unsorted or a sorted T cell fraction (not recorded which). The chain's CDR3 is CASSEEVVQPQHF. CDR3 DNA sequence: TGTGCCAGCAGTGAGGAGGTAGTTCAGCCCCAGCATTTT.